This TCR beta chain is drawn from a study of shared T cell receptors in the human thymus. The germline gives CDR1 LNHNV, CDR2 YYDKDF (reference sequence). The CDR3 extends over 15 amino acids. Losses at the gene ends were 7 bases for V and 5 bases for J; bases not matched to a gene: 6. TCRdb's table, derived via immunoSEQ multiplex PCR, lists solely in-frame clones and lacks some. The data hold roughly 550,000 clones, with approximately 80% observed a single time. The same specimen was also included in a second study, on human thymus T cells. This second study says: Corrective surgery for congenital heart defects was being performed on the healthy Finnish infants who served as donors. Thymus was obtained from resections taken during corrective heart surgery. Thymic and blood repertoires appeared to display a bias in their usage of V and J genes.

The receptor comes from a boy in the first two years of life with a congenital heart defect. This sequence joins TRBV15 and TRBJ2-1; 12 bases match TRBD2. Sequences were obtained from thymocytes. The CDR3 here is CATNKGLAGNNEQFF. The CDR3 DNA is TGTGCCACCAACAAGGGACTAGCGGGCAACAATGAGCAGTTCTTC.